Detailed here is one T cell receptor beta chain. The sample belongs to a study of cytomegalovirus exposure and HLA in healthy donors. The germline CDR1 and CDR2 sequences are KGHSH and LQKENI. Germline trimming cut 5 bases from V and 5 bases from J; bases unmatched to any gene: 7. The CDR3 covers 15 residues. PCR was performed using 60 Vbeta and 13 Jbeta primers. TCRdb keeps only in-frame clones here, not all; method: immunoSEQ multiplex PCR. This table holds approximately 110,000 clones. This chain uses TRBV18 with TRBJ2-1, with 9 nucleotides matching TRBD1. This TCR came from a man aged 25-40 years in good health and CMV-seronegative. The sequenced sample was PBMCs. The CDR3 DNA sequence: TGTGCCAGCTCATTGACGACAGGGGGGAACAATGAGCAGTTCTTC. Translated: CASSLTTGGNNEQFF. The variable domain in full, completed from reference TRBV18 and TRBJ2-1, reads NAGVMQNPRHLVRRRGQEARLRCSPMKGHSHVYWYRQLPEEGLKFMVYLQKENIIDESGMPKERFSAEFPKEGPSILRIQQVVRGDSAAYFCASSLTTGGNNEQFFGPGTRLTVL.